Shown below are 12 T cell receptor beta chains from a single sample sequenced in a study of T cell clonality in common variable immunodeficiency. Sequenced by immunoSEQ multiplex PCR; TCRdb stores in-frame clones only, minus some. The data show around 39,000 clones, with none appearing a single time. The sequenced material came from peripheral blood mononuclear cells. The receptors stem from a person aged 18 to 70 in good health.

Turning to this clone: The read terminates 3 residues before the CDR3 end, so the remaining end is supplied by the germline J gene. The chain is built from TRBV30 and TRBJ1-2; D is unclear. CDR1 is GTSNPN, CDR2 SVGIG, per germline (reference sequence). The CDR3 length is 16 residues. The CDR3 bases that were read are TGTGCCTGGAGTGCCAGGACTAGCCGAAGCACAGATACC. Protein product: CAWSARTSRSTDT. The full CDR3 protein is CAWSARTSRSTDTYTF.

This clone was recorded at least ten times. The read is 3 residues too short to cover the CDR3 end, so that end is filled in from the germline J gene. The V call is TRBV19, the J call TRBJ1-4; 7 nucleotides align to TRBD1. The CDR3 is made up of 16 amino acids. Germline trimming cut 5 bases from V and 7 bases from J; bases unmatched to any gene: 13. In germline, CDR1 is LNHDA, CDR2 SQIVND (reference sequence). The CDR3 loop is CASSSHRQGKSEKLFF. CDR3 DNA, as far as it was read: TGTGCCAGTAGTTCGCACCGACAGGGTAAAAGTGAAAAA.

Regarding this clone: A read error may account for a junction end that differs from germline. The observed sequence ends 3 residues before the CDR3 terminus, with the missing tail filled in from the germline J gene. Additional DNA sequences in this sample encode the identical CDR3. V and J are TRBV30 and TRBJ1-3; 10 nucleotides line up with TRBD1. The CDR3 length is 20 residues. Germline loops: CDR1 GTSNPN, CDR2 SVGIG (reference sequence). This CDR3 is CAWSEGIGTGAYSSGNTIYF. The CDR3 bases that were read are TGTGCCTGGAGTGAGGGGATAGGGACAGGGGCCTACAGCTCTGGAAACACG. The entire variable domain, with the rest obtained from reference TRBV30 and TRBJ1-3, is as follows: SQTIHQWPATLVQPVGSPLSLECTVEGTSNPNLYWYRQAAGRGLQLLFYSVGIGQISSEVPQNLSASRPQDRQFILSSKKLLLSDSGFYLCAWSEGIGTGAYSSGNTIYFGEGSWLTVV.

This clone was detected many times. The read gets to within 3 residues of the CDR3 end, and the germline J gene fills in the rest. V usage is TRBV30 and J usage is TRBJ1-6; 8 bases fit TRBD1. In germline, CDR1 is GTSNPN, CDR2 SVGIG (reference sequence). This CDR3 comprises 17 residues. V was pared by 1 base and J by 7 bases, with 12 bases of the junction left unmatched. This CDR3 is CAWSGNPRQGKNSPLHF. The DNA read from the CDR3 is TGTGCCTGGAGTGGCAACCCCAGACAGGGGAAGAATTCACCC.

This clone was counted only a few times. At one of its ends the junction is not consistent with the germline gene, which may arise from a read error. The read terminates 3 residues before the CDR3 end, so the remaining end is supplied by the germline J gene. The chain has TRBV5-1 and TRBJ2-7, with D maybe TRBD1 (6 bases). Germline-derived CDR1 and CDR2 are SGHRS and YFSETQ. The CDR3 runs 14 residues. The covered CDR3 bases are TGCGCCAGCACCTTGGGGGCGTCAACCTACGAG. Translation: CASTLGASTYE. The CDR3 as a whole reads CASTLGASTYEQYF.

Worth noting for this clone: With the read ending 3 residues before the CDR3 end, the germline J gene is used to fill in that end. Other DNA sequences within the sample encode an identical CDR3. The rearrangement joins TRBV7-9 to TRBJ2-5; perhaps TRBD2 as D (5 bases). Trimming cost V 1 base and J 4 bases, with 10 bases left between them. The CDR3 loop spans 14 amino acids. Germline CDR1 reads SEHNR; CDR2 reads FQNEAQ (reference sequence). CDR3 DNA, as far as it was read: TGTGCCAGCAGCTTAGGAGGAGGCGGAGAGACC. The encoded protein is CASSLGGGGET. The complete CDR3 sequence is CASSLGGGGETQYF.

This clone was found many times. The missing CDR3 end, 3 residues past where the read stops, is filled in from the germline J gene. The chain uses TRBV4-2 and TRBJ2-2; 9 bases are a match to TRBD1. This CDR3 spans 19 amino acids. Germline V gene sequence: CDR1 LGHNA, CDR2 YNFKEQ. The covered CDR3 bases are TGTGCCAGCAGCCATTTCGGGACAGGGCGCATCCTTGGGGCCAACGTG. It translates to CASSHFGTGRILGANV. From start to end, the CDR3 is CASSHFGTGRILGANVLFF.

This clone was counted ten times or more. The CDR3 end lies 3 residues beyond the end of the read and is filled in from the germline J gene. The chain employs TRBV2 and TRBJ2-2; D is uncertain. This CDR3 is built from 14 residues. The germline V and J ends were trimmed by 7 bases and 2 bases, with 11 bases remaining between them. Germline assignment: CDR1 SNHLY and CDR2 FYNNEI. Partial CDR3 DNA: TGTGCCAGCAAGGTCAGGAGTAACACCGGGGAG. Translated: CASKVRSNTGE. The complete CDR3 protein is CASKVRSNTGELFF.

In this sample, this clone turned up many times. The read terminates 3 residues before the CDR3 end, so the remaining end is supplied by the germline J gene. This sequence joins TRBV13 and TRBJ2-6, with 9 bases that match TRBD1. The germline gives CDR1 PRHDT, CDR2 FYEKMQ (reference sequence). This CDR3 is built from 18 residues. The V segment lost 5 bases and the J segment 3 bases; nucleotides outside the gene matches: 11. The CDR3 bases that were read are TGTGCCAGCAGCCCTCGGACAGGGGAAGGAGATGGGGCCAACGTC. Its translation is CASSPRTGEGDGANV. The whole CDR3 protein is CASSPRTGEGDGANVLTF. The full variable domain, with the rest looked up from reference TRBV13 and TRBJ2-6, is AAGVIQSPRHLIKEKRETATLKCYPIPRHDTVYWYQQGPGQDPQFLISFYEKMQSDKGSIPDRFSAQQFSDYHSELNMSSLELGDSALYFCASSPRTGEGDGANVLTFGAGSRLTVL.

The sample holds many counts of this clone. This CDR3 is CASSGGQGVYEQYF. The CDR3 DNA, read in part, is TGTGCCAGCAGCGGGGGACAGGGGGTCTACGAG. The J gene is TRBJ2-7, the V gene TRBV7-2, with 11 bases matching TRBD1. The read stops 3 residues short of the end of the CDR3; the missing end is completed from the germline J gene. J lost 3 bases, V lost 5 bases, and 3 bases had no gene match. Germline CDR1 SGHTA, CDR2 FQGNSA. This CDR3 spans 14 amino acids.

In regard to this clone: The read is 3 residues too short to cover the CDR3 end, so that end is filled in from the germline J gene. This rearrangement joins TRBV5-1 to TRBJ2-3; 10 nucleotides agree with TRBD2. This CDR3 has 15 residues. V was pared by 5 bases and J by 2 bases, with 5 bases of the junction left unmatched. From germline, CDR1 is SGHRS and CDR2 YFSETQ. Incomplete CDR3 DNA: TGCGCCAGCAGAAGGACTAGCGGTTACACAGATACG. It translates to CASRRTSGYTDT. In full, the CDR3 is CASRRTSGYTDTQYF.

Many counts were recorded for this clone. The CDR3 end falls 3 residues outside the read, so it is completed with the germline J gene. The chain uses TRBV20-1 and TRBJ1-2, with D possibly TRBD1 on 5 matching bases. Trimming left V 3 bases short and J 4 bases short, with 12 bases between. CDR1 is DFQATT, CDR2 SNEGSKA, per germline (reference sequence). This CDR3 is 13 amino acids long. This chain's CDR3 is CSARDTGGYGYTF. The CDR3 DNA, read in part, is TGCAGTGCTAGGGACACAGGAGGCTATGGC.